These 16 T cell receptor beta chains were all obtained from the same sample, sequenced in a study of blood T cell repertoires in COVID-19 (dated by TCRdb to the early 2020s). The library was obtained by the immunoSEQ multiplex PCR assay. Not all clones reach the TCRdb copy of this immuneACCESS table, which keeps in-frame sequences only. Checked studies attribute under half of the gap to unresolved V genes and leave the rest unexplained. This sample is represented by some 150,000 clones; 80% to 85% of them were singletons. Roughly 6.2% of the sample is held by the ten biggest clonotypes. Sample: PBMCs or T cells enriched from blood (not recorded which). These receptors came from a woman aged 45-65 years who had been exposed to COVID-19.

The chain carries TRBV19 and TRBJ1-3, with D maybe TRBD1 (6 bases). Germline CDR1 LNHDA, CDR2 SQIVND (reference sequence). V lost 4 bases and J 3 bases, leaving 25 bases between the germline ends. This CDR3 contains 19 residues. The DNA of the CDR3 is TGTGCCAGTAGTAAAGCCCTCAGTTTGGGGGGGCTAGGTGGAAACACCATATATTTT. It translates to CASSKALSLGGLGGNTIYF.

The chain joins TRBV7-8 to TRBJ2-5, with D possibly being TRBD1 (5 bases). V was clipped by 5 bases and J by 5 bases, with 27 bases between them. Per germline, CDR1 SGHVS and CDR2 FQNEAQ. The CDR3 consists of 18 residues. The CDR3 DNA reads as TGTGCCAGCAGCCCCCCCTCGGGTCTGGGGCTGGGGTGGGAGACCCAGTACTTC. Translated: CASSPPSGLGLGWETQYF.

The gene calls are TRBV18 and TRBJ2-3; D ambiguous. Germline lookup yields CDR1 KGHSH and CDR2 LQKENI. The V gene lost 2 bases and the J gene lost 0 bases, with 15 bases spanning the gap. This CDR3 is built from 17 residues. The DNA for the CDR3 is TGTGCCAGCTCACCAGGGTGGCCTAGTTTTAGCACAGATACGCAGTATTTT. It translates to CASSPGWPSFSTDTQYF.

This chain uses TRBV13 with TRBJ2-7; 9 nucleotides agree with TRBD1. V trimming: 4 bases; J trimming: 3 bases; junction bases outside the gene matches: 4. The V gene's germline CDR1 is PRHDT and CDR2 FYEKMQ (reference sequence). The CDR3 has 14 residues. Written as DNA, the CDR3 is TGTGCCAGCAGCTCGAGGGACAGGGACTACGAGCAGTACTTC. Protein product: CASSSRDRDYEQYF.

The chain carries TRBV7-2 and TRBJ1-2; 11 bases match TRBD1. The V gene end was trimmed by 0 bases and the J gene end by 6 bases; junction bases not matched to a gene: 3. Germline CDR1 SGHTA, CDR2 FQGNSA. The CDR3 totals 15 residues. CDR3 amino acids: CASSLATGQGDGYTF. In nucleotides, the CDR3 is TGTGCCAGCAGCTTAGCTACGGGACAGGGGGATGGCTACACCTTC. Combining the CDR3 with reference TRBV7-2 and TRBJ1-2 gives the whole variable domain GAGVSQSPSNKVTEKGKDVELRCDPISGHTALYWYRQSLGQGLEFLIYFQGNSAPDKSGLPSDRFSAERTGGSVSTLTIQRTQQEDSAVYLCASSLATGQGDGYTFGSGTRLTVV.

The chain combines TRBV19 with TRBJ2-3, with D maybe TRBD2 (6 bases). CDR3 length: 17 residues. CDR1 and CDR2 from the germline V gene are LNHDA and SQIVND (reference sequence). V was cut by 5 bases and J by 0 bases, with 18 bases left in between. This CDR3 reads CASSLGRGVPSTDTQYF. CDR3 in DNA: TGTGCCAGTAGTCTTGGGCGGGGAGTGCCCAGCACAGATACGCAGTATTTT. Supplemented by reference TRBV19 and TRBJ2-3, the full variable domain reads DGGITQSPKYLFRKEGQNVTLSCEQNLNHDAMYWYRQDPGQGLRLIYYSQIVNDFQKGDIAEGYSVSREKKESFPLTVTSAQKNPTAFYLCASSLGRGVPSTDTQYFGPGTRLTVL.

The CDR3 DNA reads as TGTGCCAGCAGTCCTTCACCAGGGGAGTCGGGATACTATGGCTACACCTTC. This codes for CASSPSPGESGYYGYTF. The chain is built from TRBV27 and TRBJ1-2, with D perhaps matching TRBD1 (6 bases). The germline CDR1 and CDR2 sequences are MNHEY and SMNVEV (reference sequence). The CDR3 has 17 residues. V lost 5 bases to trimming and J lost 3 bases, with 22 bases between them.

V and J are TRBV29-1 and TRBJ1-1; D is possibly TRBD1 (6 bases). Germline V CDR1 and CDR2: SQVTM, ANQGSEA. The CDR3 runs 12 residues. V was cut by 4 bases and J by 5 bases, with 11 bases left in between. CDR3 region: CSVGGGLTEAFF. The CDR3, as DNA: TGCAGCGTTGGTGGGGGCTTGACTGAAGCTTTCTTT. Combining the CDR3 with reference TRBV29-1 and TRBJ1-1 gives the whole variable domain SAVISQKPSRDICQRGTSLTIQCQVDSQVTMMFWYRQQPGQSLTLIATANQGSEATYESGFVIDKFPISRPNLTFSTLTVSNMSPEDSSIYLCSVGGGLTEAFFGQGTRLTVV.

The CDR3 loop is CASSSRTNEKLFF. Here the CDR3 DNA reads TGTGCCAGCAGCTCCCGGACTAATGAAAAACTGTTTTTT. The V call is TRBV7-3, the J call TRBJ1-4, with no clear D. Trimming cost V 4 bases and J 2 bases, with 5 bases left between them. CDR1 and CDR2 (germline): SGHTA, FQGTGA. The length of the CDR3 is 13 residues.

The gene calls are TRBV21-1 and TRBJ2-7; the table calls TRBD1, which could not be checked here. TRBV21-1 is a listed pseudogene. The CDR3 contains 13 residues. The DNA for the CDR3 is TGTGATACCCTAGGGGATCGAGGCTACGAGCAGTACTTC. Encoded protein: CDTLGDRGYEQYF.

The chain couples TRBV5-4 to TRBJ1-1, with D tentatively TRBD1 (6 bases). The V and J ends lost 0 bases and 5 bases respectively, with 11 bases between them. CDR1 is SGHNT and CDR2 is YYREEE in the germline V gene (reference sequence). This CDR3 is 14 amino acids long. CDR3 region: CASSLAAGDTEAFF. The CDR3 nucleotides read TGTGCCAGCAGCTTGGCCGCAGGGGATACTGAAGCTTTCTTT.

This chain uses TRBV5-5 with TRBJ1-5, with a weak D call TRBD1 (5 bases). The CDR3 length is 12 residues. Trimming stripped 2 bases from V and 9 bases from J, with 9 bases between. CDR1 is SGHKS and CDR2 is YYEKEE in the germline V gene (reference sequence). The DNA of the CDR3 is TGTGCCAGCAGCTTCGGGGGTGGGCCCCAGCATTTT. Its protein product is CASSFGGGPQHF.

The J gene is TRBJ1-1, the V gene TRBV18; TRBD1 matches 7 bases. CDR3 length equals 15 residues. In germline, CDR1 is KGHSH, CDR2 LQKENI. V lost 0 bases to trimming and J lost 3 bases; unmatched junction nucleotides: 4. The CDR3 loop is CASSPPGTGDTEAFF. As DNA, the CDR3 is TGTGCCAGCTCACCACCGGGCACAGGGGACACTGAAGCTTTCTTT.

The rearrangement joins TRBV7-9 to TRBJ2-3; 8 positions match TRBD2. The CDR3 length is 15 residues. After removal of 1 base from V and 5 bases from J, the junction contained 5 bases not matched to a gene. The germline CDR1 and CDR2 sequences are SEHNR and FQNEAQ (reference sequence). The CDR3 spells CASSLGLAGGDTQYF. The CDR3 region has the DNA TGTGCCAGCAGCTTAGGGCTAGCGGGTGGAGATACGCAGTATTTT.

The rearrangement joins TRBV12-1 to TRBJ1-2; TRBD1 is the table's D call and was not checked against the DNA. TRBV12-1 represents a pseudogene. The CDR3 has 9 amino acids. The CDR3 spells CASSFAPQF. As DNA, the CDR3 is TGTGCCAGCAGCTTTGCGCCACAGTTC.

The chain combines TRBV27 with TRBJ2-7; a possible D gene is TRBD1 (6 bases). CDR3 length: 14 amino acids. Germline V gene data show CDR1 as MNHEY and CDR2 as SMNVEV (reference sequence). Deletions cut 1 base from V and 5 bases from J, with 12 bases between. CDR3 region: CASSLWGTYHEQYF. For the CDR3, the DNA is TGTGCCAGCAGTTTATGGGGGACATACCACGAGCAGTACTTC.